This TCR beta chain was obtained from a study of OX40 agonist ivuxolimab in advanced cancers. Across the whole study: Eligibility admitted prior anti-PD-1, anti-PD-L1 or anti-CTLA-4 therapy; 30% to 40% had some. Study findings and constraints: Some patients who did not respond also had low normalized T-cell clonal expansion.

The timepoints at which blood was sampled were baseline, cycle 4 day 1, and cycle 7 day 1. Generated by immunoSEQ multiplex PCR, the TCRdb table keeps only in-frame clones and is missing some. The sample consists of 90,000 or so clones, 90% to 95% of them appearing once. This CDR3 is built from 15 residues. CDR1 and CDR2 (germline): SQVTM, ANQGSEA. V lost 4 bases to trimming and J lost 6 bases, with 21 bases between them. Concerning this clone itself: Its antigen is not identified.

The sample consisted of CD4+ or CD8+ T cells sorted from blood, taken in a trial of the OX40 agonist ivuxolimab. The TCR originated in an adult with an advanced solid tumor such as melanoma, head and neck, liver or kidney cancer. This rearrangement joins TRBV29-1 to TRBJ1-2; TRBD1 is a possible D gene (6 bases). As DNA, the CDR3 is TGCAGCGTTGGTGCGGGCAGGGGCGGGTCGGATGGCTACACCTTC. This gives the protein CSVGAGRGGSDGYTF.